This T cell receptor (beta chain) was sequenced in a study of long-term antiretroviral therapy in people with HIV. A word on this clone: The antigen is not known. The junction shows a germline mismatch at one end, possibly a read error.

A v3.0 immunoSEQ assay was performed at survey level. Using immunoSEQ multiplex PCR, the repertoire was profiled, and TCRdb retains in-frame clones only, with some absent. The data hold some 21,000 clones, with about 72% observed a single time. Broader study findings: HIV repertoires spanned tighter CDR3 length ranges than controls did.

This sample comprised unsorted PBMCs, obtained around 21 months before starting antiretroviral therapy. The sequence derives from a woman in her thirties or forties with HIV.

Here the CDR3 DNA reads TGTGCTAGTGGTTTGGTTGCGGTCCTTCTCAACTTC. Its translation is CASGLVAVLLNF. This chain connects TRBV12-5 to TRBJ2-7; the D is unclear. Germline CDR1 and CDR2: LGHNT and FRNRAP. CDR3 length: 12 amino acids.